This record looks at one TCR beta chain sequence and its context. These data belong to a study of CXCR3-negative and CXCR3-positive naive CD8 T cells. 5' RACE with UMI labels generated the TRB cDNA libraries. TCRdb reanalyzed the 5' RACE reads and collapses them to one entry per CDR3 protein, without DNA. This sample's table reports about 43,000 distinct CDR3 sequences. CDR3 length: 16 residues. Germline V gives CDR1 LNHDA, CDR2 SQIVND (reference sequence). The chain is built from TRBV19 and TRBJ2-1; TCRdb proposes TRBD2, but this gene call is untestable without DNA. This receptor was identified in a human donor in good health. Some clones in this sample may be carry-over from other donors' samples. Sequencing input: memory CD8+ T cells from blood. The CDR3 spells CASSMETRRYYNEQFF.